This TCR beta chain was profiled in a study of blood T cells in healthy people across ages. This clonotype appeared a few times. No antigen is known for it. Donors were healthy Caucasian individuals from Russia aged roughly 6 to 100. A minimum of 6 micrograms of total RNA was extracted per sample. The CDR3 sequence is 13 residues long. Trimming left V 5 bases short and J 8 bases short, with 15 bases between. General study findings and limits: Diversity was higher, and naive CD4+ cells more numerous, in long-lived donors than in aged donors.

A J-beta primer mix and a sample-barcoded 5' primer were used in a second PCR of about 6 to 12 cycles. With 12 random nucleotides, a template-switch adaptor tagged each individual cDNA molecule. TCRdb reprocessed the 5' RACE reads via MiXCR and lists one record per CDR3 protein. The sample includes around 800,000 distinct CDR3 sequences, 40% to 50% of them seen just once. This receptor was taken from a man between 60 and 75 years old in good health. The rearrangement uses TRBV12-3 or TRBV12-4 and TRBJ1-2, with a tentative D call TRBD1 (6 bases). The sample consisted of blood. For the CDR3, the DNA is TGTGCCAGCAGTAGAGGACAGCCGGGCGGCTACACCTTC. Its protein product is CASSRGQPGGYTF.